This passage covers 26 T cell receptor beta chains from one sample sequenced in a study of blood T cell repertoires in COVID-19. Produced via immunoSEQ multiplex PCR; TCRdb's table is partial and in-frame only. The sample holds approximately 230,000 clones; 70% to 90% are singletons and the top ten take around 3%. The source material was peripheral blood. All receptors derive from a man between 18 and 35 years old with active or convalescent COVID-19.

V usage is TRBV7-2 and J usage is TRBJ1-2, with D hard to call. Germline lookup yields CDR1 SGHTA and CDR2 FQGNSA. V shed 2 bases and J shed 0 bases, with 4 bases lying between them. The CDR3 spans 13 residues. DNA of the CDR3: TGTGCCAGCAGCTTACCGTCTAACTATGGCTACACCTTC. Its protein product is CASSLPSNYGYTF.

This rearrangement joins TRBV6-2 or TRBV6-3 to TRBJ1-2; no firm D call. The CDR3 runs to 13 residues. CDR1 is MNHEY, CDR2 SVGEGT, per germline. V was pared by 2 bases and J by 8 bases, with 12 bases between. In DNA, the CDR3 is TGTGCCAGCAGTTACGAGCGAGGGCGCGGCTACACCTTC. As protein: CASSYERGRGYTF.

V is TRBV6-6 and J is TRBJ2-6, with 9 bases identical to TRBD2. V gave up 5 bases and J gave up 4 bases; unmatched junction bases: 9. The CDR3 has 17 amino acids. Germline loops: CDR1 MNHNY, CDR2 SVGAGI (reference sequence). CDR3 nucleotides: TGTGCCAGCAGTCGGGGACTAGCAGGCTCCGGGGCCAACGTCCTGACTTTC. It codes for CASSRGLAGSGANVLTF.

The chain's CDR3 is CSVTRGPGIGQFF. The CDR3 coding sequence is TGCAGCGTTACCAGGGGTCCGGGCATCGGGCAGTTCTTC. The chain carries TRBV29-1 and TRBJ2-1, with TRBD1 as a possible D gene (6 bases). The CDR3 has 13 residues. The germline V and J ends were trimmed by 5 bases and 12 bases, with 20 bases remaining between them. CDR1 is SQVTM, CDR2 ANQGSEA, per germline.

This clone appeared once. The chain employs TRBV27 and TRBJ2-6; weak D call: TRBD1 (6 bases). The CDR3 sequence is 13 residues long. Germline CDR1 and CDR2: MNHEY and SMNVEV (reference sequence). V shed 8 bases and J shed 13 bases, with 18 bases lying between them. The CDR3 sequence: CASGNLNRVVLTF. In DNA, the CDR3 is TGTGCCAGCGGCAACTTAAACAGGGTGGTCCTGACTTTC.

The CDR3 spells CATSDRPPLYDLEEQFF. In nucleotides, the CDR3 is TGTGCCACCAGTGACCGCCCCCCACTGTACGATCTAGAAGAGCAGTTCTTC. The chain joins TRBV24-1 to TRBJ2-1, with D hard to call. Germline V gene sequence: CDR1 KGHDR, CDR2 SFDVKD. The germline V and J ends were trimmed by 4 bases and 10 bases, with 25 bases remaining between them. The CDR3 has 17 residues.

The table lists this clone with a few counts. The CDR3 sequence is CASSFSIMNTEAFF. In DNA, the CDR3 is TGTGCCAGCAGTTTCAGTATTATGAACACTGAAGCTTTCTTT. The chain is built from TRBV27 and TRBJ1-1; D unclear. The CDR3 extends over 14 amino acids. In germline, CDR1 is MNHEY, CDR2 SMNVEV (reference sequence). V was shortened by 3 bases and J by 0 bases, with 8 bases between the two germline ends.

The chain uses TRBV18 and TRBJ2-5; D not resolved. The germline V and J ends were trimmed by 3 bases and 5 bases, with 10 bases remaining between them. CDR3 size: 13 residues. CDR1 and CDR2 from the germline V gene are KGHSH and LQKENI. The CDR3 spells CASSPGTAETQYF. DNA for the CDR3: TGTGCCAGCTCACCGGGCACAGCTGAGACCCAGTACTTC.

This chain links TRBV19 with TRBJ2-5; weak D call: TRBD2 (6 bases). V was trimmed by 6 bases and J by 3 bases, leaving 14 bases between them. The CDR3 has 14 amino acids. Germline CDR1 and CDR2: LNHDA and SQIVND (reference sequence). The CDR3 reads CASSGRAGKETQYF. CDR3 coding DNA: TGTGCCAGTAGCGGGAGAGCCGGGAAAGAGACCCAGTACTTC.

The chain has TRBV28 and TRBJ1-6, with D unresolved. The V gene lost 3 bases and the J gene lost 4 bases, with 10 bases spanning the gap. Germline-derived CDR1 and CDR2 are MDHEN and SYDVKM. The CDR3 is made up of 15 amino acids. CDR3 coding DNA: TGTGCCAGCAGTTTCACGGTCCATTATAATTCACCCCTCCACTTT. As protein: CASSFTVHYNSPLHF.

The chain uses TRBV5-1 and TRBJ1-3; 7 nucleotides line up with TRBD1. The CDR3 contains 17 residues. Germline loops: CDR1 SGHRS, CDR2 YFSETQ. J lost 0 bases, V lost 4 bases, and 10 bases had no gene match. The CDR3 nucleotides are TGCGCCAGCAGCGCCAGGGACAGCGGGTTCTCTGGAAACACCATATATTTT. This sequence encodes CASSARDSGFSGNTIYF.

The CDR3 DNA follows: TGTGCCAGCAGCTTAGAAGCGGGAGGGATCTACGAGCAGTACTTC. Translation: CASSLEAGGIYEQYF. The genes are TRBV11-2 and TRBJ2-7, with TRBD2 identical over 10 bases. J gave up 3 bases and V 0 bases, and 2 bases lay outside the gene matches. The CDR3 runs 15 residues. The germline V gene encodes CDR1 SGHAT and CDR2 FQNNGV.

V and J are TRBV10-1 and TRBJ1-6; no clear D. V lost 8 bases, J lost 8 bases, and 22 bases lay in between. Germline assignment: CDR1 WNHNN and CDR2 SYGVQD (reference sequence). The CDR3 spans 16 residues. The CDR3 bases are TGCGCCAGCCTACCCCGGGGAGAGGTTTGTTATTCACCCCTCCACTTT. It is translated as CASLPRGEVCYSPLHF.

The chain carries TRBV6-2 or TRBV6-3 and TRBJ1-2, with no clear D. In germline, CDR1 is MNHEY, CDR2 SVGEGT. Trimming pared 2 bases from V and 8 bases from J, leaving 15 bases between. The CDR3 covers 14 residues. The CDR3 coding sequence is TGTGCCAGCAGTTACGGTGGAGGGTCGGGCGGCTACACCTTC. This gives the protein CASSYGGGSGGYTF.

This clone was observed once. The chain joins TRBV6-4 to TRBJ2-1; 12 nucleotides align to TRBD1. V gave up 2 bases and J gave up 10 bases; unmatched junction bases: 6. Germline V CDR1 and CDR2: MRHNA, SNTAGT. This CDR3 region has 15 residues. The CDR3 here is CASSDGGQGAWEQFF. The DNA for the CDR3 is TGTGCCAGCAGTGACGGGGGACAGGGGGCCTGGGAGCAGTTCTTC.

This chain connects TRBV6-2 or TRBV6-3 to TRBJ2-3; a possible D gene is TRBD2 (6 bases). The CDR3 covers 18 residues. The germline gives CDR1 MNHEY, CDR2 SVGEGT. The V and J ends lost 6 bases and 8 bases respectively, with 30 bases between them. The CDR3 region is CASSNQPAGRGLVGTQYF. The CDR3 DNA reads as TGTGCCAGCAGCAACCAGCCCGCCGGTAGGGGACTCGTAGGTACGCAGTATTTT.

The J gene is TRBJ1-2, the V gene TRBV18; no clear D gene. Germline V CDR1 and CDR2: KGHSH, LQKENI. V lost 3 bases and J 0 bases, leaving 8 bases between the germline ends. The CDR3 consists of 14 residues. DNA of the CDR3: TGTGCCAGCTCACCCGCCGACACTAACTATGGCTACACCTTC. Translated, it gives CASSPADTNYGYTF.

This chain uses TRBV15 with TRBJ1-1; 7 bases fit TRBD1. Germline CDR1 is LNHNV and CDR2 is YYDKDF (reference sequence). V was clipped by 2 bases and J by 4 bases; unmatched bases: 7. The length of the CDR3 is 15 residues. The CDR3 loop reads CATSRSRGGRTEAFF. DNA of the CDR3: TGTGCCACCAGCAGAAGCCGAGGGGGCCGCACTGAAGCTTTCTTT.

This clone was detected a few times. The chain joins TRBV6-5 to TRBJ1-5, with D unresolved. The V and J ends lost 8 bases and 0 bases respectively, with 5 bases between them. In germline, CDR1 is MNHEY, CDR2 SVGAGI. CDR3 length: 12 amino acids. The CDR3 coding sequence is TGTGCCAGCGGACTTAGCAATCAGCCCCAGCATTTT. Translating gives CASGLSNQPQHF.

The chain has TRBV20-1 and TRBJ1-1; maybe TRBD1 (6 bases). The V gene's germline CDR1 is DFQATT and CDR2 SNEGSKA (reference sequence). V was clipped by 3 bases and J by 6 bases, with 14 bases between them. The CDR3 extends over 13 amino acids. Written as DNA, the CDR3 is TGCAGTGCTAGTCCTACAGGGTTCGCTGAAGCTTTCTTT. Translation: CSASPTGFAEAFF.

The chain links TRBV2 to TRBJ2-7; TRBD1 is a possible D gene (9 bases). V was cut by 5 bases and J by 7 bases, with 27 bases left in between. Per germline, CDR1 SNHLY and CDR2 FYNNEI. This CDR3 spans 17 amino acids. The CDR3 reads CASSLSPGGTGFREQYF. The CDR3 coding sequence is TGTGCCAGCAGTCTTTCACCGGGGGGGACAGGGTTCAGGGAGCAGTACTTC.

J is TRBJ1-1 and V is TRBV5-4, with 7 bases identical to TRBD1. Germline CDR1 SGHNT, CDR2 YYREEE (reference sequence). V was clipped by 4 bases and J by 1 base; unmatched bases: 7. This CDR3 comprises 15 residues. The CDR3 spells CASSRDSRGNTEAFF. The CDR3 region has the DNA TGTGCCAGCAGCCGGGACAGCCGAGGGAACACTGAAGCTTTCTTT.

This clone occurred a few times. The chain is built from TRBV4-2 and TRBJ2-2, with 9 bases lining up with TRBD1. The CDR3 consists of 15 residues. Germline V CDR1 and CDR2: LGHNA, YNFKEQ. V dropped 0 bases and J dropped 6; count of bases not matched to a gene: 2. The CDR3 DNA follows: TGTGCCAGCAGCCAAGAGACAGGGGGGTCCGGGGAGCTGTTTTTT. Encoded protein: CASSQETGGSGELFF.

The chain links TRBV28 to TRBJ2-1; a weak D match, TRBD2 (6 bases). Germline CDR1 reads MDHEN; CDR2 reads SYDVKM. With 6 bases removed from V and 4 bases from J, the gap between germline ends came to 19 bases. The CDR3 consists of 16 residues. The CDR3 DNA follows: TGTGCCAGCAGCCCCTTGGGCGGGAACCAATACAATGAGCAGTTCTTC. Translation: CASSPLGGNQYNEQFF.

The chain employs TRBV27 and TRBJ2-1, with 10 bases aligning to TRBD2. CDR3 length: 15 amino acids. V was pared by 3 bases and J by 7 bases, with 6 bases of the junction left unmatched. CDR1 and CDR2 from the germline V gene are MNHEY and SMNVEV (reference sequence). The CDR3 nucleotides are TGTGCCAGCAGTTTCCTAGCGGGAGTGCCGAATGAGCAGTTCTTC. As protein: CASSFLAGVPNEQFF.

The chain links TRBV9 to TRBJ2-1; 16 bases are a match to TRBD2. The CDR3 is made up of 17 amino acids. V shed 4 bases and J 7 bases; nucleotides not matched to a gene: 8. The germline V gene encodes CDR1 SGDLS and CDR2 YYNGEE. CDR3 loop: CASSPGTSGRALNEQFF. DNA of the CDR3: TGTGCCAGCAGCCCAGGGACTAGCGGGAGGGCCTTAAATGAGCAGTTCTTC.